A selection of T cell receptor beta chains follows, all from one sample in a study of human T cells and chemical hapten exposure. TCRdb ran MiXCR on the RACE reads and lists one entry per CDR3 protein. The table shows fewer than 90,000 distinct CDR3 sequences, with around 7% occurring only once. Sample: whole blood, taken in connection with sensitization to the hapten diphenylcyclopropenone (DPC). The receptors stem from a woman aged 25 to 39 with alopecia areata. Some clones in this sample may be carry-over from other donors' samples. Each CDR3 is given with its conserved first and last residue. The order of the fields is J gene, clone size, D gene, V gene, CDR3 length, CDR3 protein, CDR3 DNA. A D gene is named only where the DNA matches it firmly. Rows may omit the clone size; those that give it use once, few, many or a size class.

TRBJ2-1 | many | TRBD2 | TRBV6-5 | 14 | CASGAGGSYNEQFF | TGTGCCAGCGGAGCGGGGGGCTCCTACAATGAGCAGTTCTTC
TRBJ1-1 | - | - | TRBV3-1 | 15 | CASSQQSGADTEAFF | TGTGCCAGCAGCCAACAGTCGGGGGCCGACACTGAAGCTTTCTTT
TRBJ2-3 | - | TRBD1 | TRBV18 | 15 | CASSPGQGYTDTQYF | TGTGCCAGCTCGCCGGGACAGGGGTACACAGATACGCAGTATTTT
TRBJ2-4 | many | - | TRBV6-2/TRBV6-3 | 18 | CASSPGAQLSIAKNIQYF | TGTGCCAGCAGTCCTGGGGCTCAACTTTCCATAGCCAAAAACATTCAGTACTTC
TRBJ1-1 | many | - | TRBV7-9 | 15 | CASSLIGNRYTEAFF | TGTGCCAGCAGCTTAATAGGCAACCGGTACACTGAAGCTTTCTTT
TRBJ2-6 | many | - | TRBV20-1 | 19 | CSASEADGSSSSGANVLTF | TGCAGTGCTAGTGAGGCGGACGGTTCCTCGTCGTCTGGGGCCAACGTCCTGACTTTC
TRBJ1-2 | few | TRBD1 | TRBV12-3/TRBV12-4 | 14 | CASSVDRVDYGYTF | TGTGCCAGCAGTGTGGACAGGGTTGACTATGGCTACACCTTC
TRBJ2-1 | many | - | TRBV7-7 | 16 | CASSPGLPSSYNEQFF | TGTGCCAGCAGCCCTGGACTACCGAGCTCCTACAATGAGCAGTTCTTC
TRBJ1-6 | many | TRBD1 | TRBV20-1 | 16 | CSATLHGQGGNSPLHF | TGCAGTGCGACGCTCCACGGACAGGGTGGGAATTCACCCCTCCACTTT
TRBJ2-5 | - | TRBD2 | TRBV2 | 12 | CASSQTSWHQYF | TGTGCCAGCAGTCAGACTAGCTGGCATCAGTACTTC
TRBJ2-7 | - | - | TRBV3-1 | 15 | CASSQFSGGPYEQYF | TGTGCCAGCAGCCAATTTTCGGGGGGCCCGTACGAGCAGTACTTC
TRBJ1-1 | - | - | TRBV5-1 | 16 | CASSLQGPRGLAEAFF | TGCGCCAGCAGCTTGCAGGGACCCCGGGGGTTGGCTGAAGCTTTCTTT
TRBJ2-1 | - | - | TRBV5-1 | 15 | CASSLDGGLKNEQFF | TGCGCCAGCAGCTTGGACGGGGGGCTGAAGAATGAGCAGTTCTTC
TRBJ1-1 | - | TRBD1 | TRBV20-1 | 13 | CSATWIDREEAFF | TGCAGTGCTACTTGGATTGACAGGGAAGAGGCTTTCTTT
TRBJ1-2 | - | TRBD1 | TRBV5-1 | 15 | CASRTGDRGFSGYTF | TGCGCCAGCAGAACGGGGGACAGGGGGTTTTCTGGCTACACCTTC
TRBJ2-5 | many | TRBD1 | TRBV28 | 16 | CASSTPGQGNQETQYF | TGTGCCAGCAGTACCCCGGGACAGGGTAACCAAGAGACCCAGTACTTC
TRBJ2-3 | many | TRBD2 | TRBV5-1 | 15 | CASGQAGGPGDTQYF | TGCGCCAGCGGACAAGCGGGGGGGCCCGGAGATACGCAGTATTTT
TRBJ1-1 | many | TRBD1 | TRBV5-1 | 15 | CASSLNGQGRAEAFF | TGCGCCAGCAGCTTGAATGGACAGGGACGGGCTGAAGCTTTCTTT
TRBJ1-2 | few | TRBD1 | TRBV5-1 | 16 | CASSSPNGQANYGYTF | TGCGCCAGCAGCTCGCCAAACGGACAGGCTAACTATGGCTACACCTTC
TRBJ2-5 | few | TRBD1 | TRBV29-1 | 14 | CSVTGTGGSETQYF | TGCAGCGTGACCGGGACAGGGGGTTCAGAGACCCAGTACTTC
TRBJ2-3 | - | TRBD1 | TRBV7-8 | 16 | CASSLAGQGRTDTQYF | TGTGCCAGCAGCTTAGCGGGACAGGGGCGGACAGATACGCAGTATTTT
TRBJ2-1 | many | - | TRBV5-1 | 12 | CASSGTYNEQFF | TGCGCCAGCAGCGGAACTTACAATGAGCAGTTCTTC
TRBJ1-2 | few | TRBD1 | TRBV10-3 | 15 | CAISANDRGDYGYTF | TGTGCCATCAGTGCTAATGACAGGGGAGACTATGGCTACACCTTC
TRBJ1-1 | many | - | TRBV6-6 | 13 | CAIAGRANTEAFF | TGTGCCATTGCGGGGCGGGCGAACACTGAAGCTTTCTTT
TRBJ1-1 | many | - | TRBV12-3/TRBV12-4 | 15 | CASSFPTARGTEAFF | TGTGCCAGCAGTTTCCCGACGGCGCGTGGCACTGAAGCTTTCTTT
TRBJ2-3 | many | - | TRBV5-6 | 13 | CASSLVETDTQYF | TGTGCCAGCAGCTTGGTCGAGACAGATACGCAGTATTTT
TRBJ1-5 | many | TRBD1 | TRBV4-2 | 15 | CASSQEGQANQPQHF | TGTGCCAGCAGCCAAGAAGGACAGGCCAATCAGCCCCAGCATTTT
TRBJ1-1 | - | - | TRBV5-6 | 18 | CASSLVGLVGRGSTEAFF | TGTGCCAGCAGCTTGGTAGGTTTGGTTGGACGGGGGAGCACTGAAGCTTTCTTT
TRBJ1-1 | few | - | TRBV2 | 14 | CASKITGMNTEAFF | TGTGCCAGCAAGATCACAGGGATGAACACTGAAGCTTTCTTT
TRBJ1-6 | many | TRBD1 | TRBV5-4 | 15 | CASSLAGQDNSPLHF | TGTGCCAGCAGCTTGGCCGGACAGGATAATTCACCCCTCCACTTT
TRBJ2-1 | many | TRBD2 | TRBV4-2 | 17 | CASSQPAGTSSYNEQFF | TGTGCCAGCAGCCAGCCTGCCGGGACTAGCTCCTACAATGAGCAGTTCTTC
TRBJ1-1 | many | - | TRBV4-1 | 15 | CASSQDRAGITEAFF | TGCGCCAGCAGCCAAGATAGGGCGGGTATCACTGAAGCTTTCTTT
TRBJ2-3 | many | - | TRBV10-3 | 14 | CAISESTVADTQYF | TGTGCCATCAGTGAGTCGACCGTAGCAGATACGCAGTATTTT
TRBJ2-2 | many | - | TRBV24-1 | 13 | CATSDRITGELFF | TGTGCCACCAGTGATAGGATCACCGGGGAGCTGTTTTTT
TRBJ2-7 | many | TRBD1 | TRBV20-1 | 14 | CSAQGVGARYEQYF | TGCAGTGCCCAGGGGGTAGGGGCACGCTACGAGCAGTACTTC
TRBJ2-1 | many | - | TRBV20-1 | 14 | CSARDSADHNEQFF | TGCAGTGCTAGAGATTCGGCGGACCACAATGAGCAGTTCTTC
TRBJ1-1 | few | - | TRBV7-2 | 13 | CASSLRGFTEAFF | TGTGCCAGCAGCTTGAGGGGGTTCACTGAAGCTTTCTTT
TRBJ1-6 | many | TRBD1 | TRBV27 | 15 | CASSWTGTGSSPLHF | TGTGCCAGCAGTTGGACCGGGACAGGGTCTTCACCCCTCCACTTT
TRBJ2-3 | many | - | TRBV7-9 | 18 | CASSRDRVAGPGTDTQYF | TGTGCCAGCAGTCGGGACCGGGTGGCGGGGCCAGGAACAGATACGCAGTATTTT
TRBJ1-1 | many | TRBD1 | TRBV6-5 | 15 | CASSSFGTGTFEAFF | TGTGCCAGCAGTTCCTTCGGGACAGGGACGTTTGAAGCTTTCTTT
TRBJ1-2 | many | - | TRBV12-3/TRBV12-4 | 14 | CASSLRQDSYGYTF | TGTGCCAGCAGTCTTAGACAGGATTCCTATGGCTACACCTTC
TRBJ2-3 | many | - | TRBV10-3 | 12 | CAISDSLDTQYF | TGTGCCATCAGTGACAGTTTAGATACGCAGTATTTT
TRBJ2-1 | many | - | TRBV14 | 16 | CASSQESSWYGNEQFF | TGTGCCAGCAGCCAAGAGTCTAGCTGGTACGGCAATGAGCAGTTCTTC
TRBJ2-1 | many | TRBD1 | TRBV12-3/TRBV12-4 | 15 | CASRPRQGARNEQFF | TGTGCCAGCAGGCCTCGACAGGGGGCGAGGAATGAGCAGTTCTTC
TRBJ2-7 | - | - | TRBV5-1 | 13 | CASSVDIQYEQYF | TGCGCCAGCAGCGTGGACATCCAGTACGAGCAGTACTTC
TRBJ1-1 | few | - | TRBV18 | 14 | CASSPIREVTEAFF | TGTGCCAGCTCACCTATCCGGGAGGTCACTGAAGCTTTCTTT
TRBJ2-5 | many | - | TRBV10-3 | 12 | CAIGGSEETQYF | TGTGCCATCGGGGGGTCGGAAGAGACCCAGTACTTC